Presented here are 6 T cell receptor beta chains from one specimen sequenced in a study of blood T cell repertoires in COVID-19. Only in-frame clones appear in the TCRdb table, and some are missing; sequencing was by immunoSEQ multiplex PCR. Among over 90,000 clones listed, 89% were seen once. The source material was peripheral blood. The receptors originated from a woman in her 70s with acute or convalescent COVID-19.

The chain combines TRBV11-2 with TRBJ1-1; TRBD1 agrees at 8 bases. The CDR3 is 17 amino acids. With V trimmed by 5 bases and J by 0 bases, 11 bases remained unmatched. The germline gives CDR1 SGHAT, CDR2 FQNNGV. The CDR3 here is CASSQVGQGIVNTEAFF. The CDR3 nucleotides read TGTGCCAGCAGCCAGGTCGGACAGGGAATCGTGAACACTGAAGCTTTCTTT.

The chain is built from TRBV6-5 and TRBJ2-2; 9 bases line up with TRBD1. Trimming at V came to 7 bases and at J to 6 bases, leaving 9 bases not matched to a gene. Germline CDR1 reads MNHEY; CDR2 reads SVGAGI. The CDR3 is 15 residues long. CDR3 sequence (DNA): TGTGCCAGCATTGGACAGGGGAATATGGCCGGGGAGCTGTTTTTT. Translating gives CASIGQGNMAGELFF.

The chain uses TRBV5-4 and TRBJ1-6, with TRBD1 as a possible D gene (5 bases). Germline V gene lookup returns CDR1 SGHNT and CDR2 YYREEE (reference sequence). The germline V and J ends were trimmed by 3 bases and 2 bases, with 15 bases remaining between them. This CDR3 has 17 residues. Here the CDR3 reads CASSSYSGGAYNSPLHF. The CDR3 nucleotides are TGTGCCAGCAGCTCCTACTCGGGGGGAGCCTATAATTCACCCCTCCACTTT.

The chain links TRBV6-5 to TRBJ2-3; perhaps TRBD1 as D (5 bases). Germline CDR1 and CDR2: MNHEY and SVGAGI. The CDR3 contains 13 residues. Trimming left V 8 bases short and J 4 bases short, with 13 bases between. CDR3: CASARAHADTQYF. The CDR3 bases are TGTGCCAGCGCCAGGGCCCATGCAGATACGCAGTATTTT.

V is TRBV3-1 (or the pseudogene TRBV3-2) and J is TRBJ1-4, with 8 bases fitting TRBD1. The CDR3 is 12 amino acids. Germline V CDR1 and CDR2: LGHDT, YNNKEL (reference sequence). Unmatched junction bases numbered 3, after V lost 8 bases and J lost 7 bases. The CDR3, as DNA: TGTGCCAGCCGCAGGGGGCCTGAAAAACTGTTTTTT. It translates to CASRRGPEKLFF.

The genes are TRBV28 and TRBJ1-6, with 8 bases fitting TRBD1. The trim removed 7 bases at V and 6 bases at J, leaving 8 bases unmatched. The CDR3 covers 15 residues. Germline V gene sequence: CDR1 MDHEN, CDR2 SYDVKM. The CDR3 DNA sequence: TGTGCCAGCAAAATGGACAGGGTCAGTAATTCACCCCTCCACTTT. Translating gives CASKMDRVSNSPLHF.